The present T cell receptor beta chain was sequenced within a study of Ad26.COV2.S vaccination and SARS-CoV-2 variants. Documented treatment: over 15 received Ad26.COV2.S at low or high dose, single or two shots; about five received placebo; per-sample allocation not given. Samples were taken on day 63 after the first vaccine or placebo injection. In Boston, an adult donor aged 18-55 years took part. The study used a vaccine consisting of an Ad26 vector that expressed Wuhan-strain SARS-CoV-2 spike. Using immunoSEQ multiplex PCR, the repertoire was profiled, and TCRdb retains in-frame clones only, with some absent. The sample lists 380,000 or so clones, roughly 90% occurring once. Notes on the study in general: Vaccinees reportedly had broad spike-specific CD8+ and CD4+ T cell responses. Spike-specific TCR breadth ran higher among vaccine recipients than placebo recipients.

The V gene end was trimmed by 8 bases and the J gene end by 6 bases; junction bases not matched to a gene: 4. Germline CDR1 reads LNHDA; CDR2 reads SQIVND (reference sequence). CDR3 length equals 12 residues. In regard to this clone: Its target is not known.

The material was peripheral blood, obtained in a trial of Ad26.COV2.S vaccine versus placebo. This TCR came from a person between 18 and 59 years old who received the Ad26.COV2.S COVID-19 vaccine or a placebo. The rearrangement links TRBV19 to TRBJ1-5; the match to TRBD1 covers 7 bases. CDR3 DNA: TGTGCCAGTTCAGGGGGGATTCAGCCCCAGCATTTT. Translation gives CASSGGIQPQHF.